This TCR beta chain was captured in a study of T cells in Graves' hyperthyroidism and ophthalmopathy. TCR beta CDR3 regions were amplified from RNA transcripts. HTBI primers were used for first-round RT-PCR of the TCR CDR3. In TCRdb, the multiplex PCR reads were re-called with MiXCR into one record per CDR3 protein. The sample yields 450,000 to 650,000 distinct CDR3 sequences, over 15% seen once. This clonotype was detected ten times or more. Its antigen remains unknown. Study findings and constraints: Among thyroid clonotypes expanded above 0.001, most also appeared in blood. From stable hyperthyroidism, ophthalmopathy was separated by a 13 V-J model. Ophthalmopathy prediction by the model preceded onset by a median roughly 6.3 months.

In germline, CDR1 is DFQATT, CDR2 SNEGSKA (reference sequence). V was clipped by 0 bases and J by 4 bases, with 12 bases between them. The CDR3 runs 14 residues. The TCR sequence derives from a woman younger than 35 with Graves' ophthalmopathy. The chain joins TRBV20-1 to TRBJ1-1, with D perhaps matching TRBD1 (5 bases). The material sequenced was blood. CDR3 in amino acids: CSARDLQGLTEAFF. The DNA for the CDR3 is TGCAGTGCTAGAGATCTCCAGGGACTCACTGAAGCTTTCTTT.